A single sample gave rise to the 12 T cell receptor beta chains below, sequenced in a study of blood T cells in healthy people across ages. Alongside a J-beta primer mix, a sample-barcoded 5' primer served in a second PCR lasting about 6 to 11 cycles. A single record per CDR3 protein comes from TCRdb applying MiXCR to the 5' RACE reads. The table has over 1,500,000 distinct CDR3 sequences, about two fifths seen once. The sequenced sample consisted of blood. The receptors shown here come from a human donor in good health.

The V gene is TRBV12-3 or TRBV12-4, the J gene TRBJ1-1, with TRBD1 as a possible D gene (5 bases). Trimming stripped 3 bases from V and 9 bases from J, with 17 bases between. The CDR3 sequence is 14 residues long. The CDR3 DNA reads TGTGCCAGCAGTTTTGAGGGACTGTCGGGGAAAGCTTTCTTT. It encodes CASSFEGLSGKAFF.

The chain employs TRBV7-2 and TRBJ2-1; 12 nucleotides match TRBD2. This CDR3 has 14 residues. The J segment lost 15 bases and the V segment lost 5 bases, leaving 11 bases of the junction unmatched. CDR1 and CDR2 (germline): SGHTA, FQGNSA. The CDR3 nucleotides read TGTGCCAGCAGCCCTCACCCTAGCGGGGGGGCCATGTTCTTC. Translation gives CASSPHPSGGAMFF.

This clonotype was observed a single time. The V call is TRBV4-3, the J call TRBJ1-2; TRBD1 matches 7 bases. Germline CDR1 LGHNA, CDR2 YSLEER. The CDR3 has 15 residues. The J segment lost 4 bases and the V segment lost 7 bases, leaving 12 bases of the junction unmatched. Here the CDR3 reads CASKPQEDRFYGYTF. The CDR3 DNA reads as TGCGCCAGCAAGCCCCAGGAGGACAGGTTCTATGGCTACACCTTC.

This clonotype was observed a handful of times. The genes are TRBV29-1 and TRBJ2-3; 8 bases line up with TRBD2. Germline CDR1 reads SQVTM; CDR2 reads ANQGSEA. The CDR3 loop spans 14 amino acids. Germline trimming cut 3 bases from V and 2 bases from J; bases unmatched to any gene: 4. The CDR3 reads CSVERRGATDTQYF. CDR3 in DNA: TGCAGCGTTGAGCGGCGGGGGGCCACAGATACGCAGTATTTT.

This clonotype showed up just a few times. The chain is built from TRBV5-1 and TRBJ2-5; 10 bases are a match to TRBD2. The length of the CDR3 is 16 residues. Looked up from germline, CDR1 is SGHRS and CDR2 is YFSETQ. After removal of 4 bases from V and 5 bases from J, the junction contained 11 bases not matched to a gene. The CDR3 DNA sequence: TGCGCCAGCAGCGAAAGACCTAGCGGGGGCGGGGAGACCCAGTACTTC. Amino acids: CASSERPSGGGETQYF. Variable domain in full (rest from reference TRBV5-1 and TRBJ2-5): KAGVTQTPRYLIKTRGQQVTLSCSPISGHRSVSWYQQTPGQGLQFLFEYFSETQRNKGNFPGRFSGRQFSNSRSEMNVSTLELGDSALYLCASSERPSGGGETQYFGPGTRLLVL.

This clonotype was counted a few times. The rearrangement links TRBV11-2 to TRBJ2-7, with 7 bases aligning to TRBD1. Germline CDR1 SGHAT, CDR2 FQNNGV. The CDR3 loop spans 12 amino acids. V shed 8 bases and J 2 bases; nucleotides not matched to a gene: 3. CDR3 coding DNA: TGTGCCAGCGAGGGGGCCCCCTACGAGCAGTACTTC. Amino acids: CASEGAPYEQYF.

In DNA form, the CDR3 reads TGCAGCCATAGGACTAGCGCAAATAATGAGCAGTTCTTC. Amino acids: CSHRTSANNEQFF. This chain uses TRBV29-1 with TRBJ2-1; TRBD2 matches at 9 bases. The CDR3 is made up of 13 amino acids. From germline, CDR1 is SQVTM and CDR2 ANQGSEA. With 8 bases clipped from V and 7 bases from J, the junction kept 9 bases outside the gene matches.

This chain connects TRBV3-1 to TRBJ1-2, with D possibly TRBD1 on 5 matching bases. CDR1 and CDR2 (germline): LGHDT, YNNKEL (reference sequence). The CDR3 length is 14 residues. Deletions cut 0 bases from V and 4 bases from J, with 9 bases between. CDR3 protein: CASSQDREGYGYTF. In DNA form, the CDR3 reads TGTGCCAGCAGCCAAGACAGGGAGGGCTATGGCTACACCTTC.

The CDR3 DNA reads TGCGCCAGCAGCTTGGGGCTGCCCAGAAACGGCTACACCTTC. Its protein product is CASSLGLPRNGYTF. The chain has TRBV5-1 and TRBJ1-2; no clear D gene. Germline CDR1 and CDR2: SGHRS and YFSETQ. Trimming stripped 0 bases from V and 8 bases from J, with 14 bases between. The CDR3 consists of 14 residues.

The chain joins TRBV28 to TRBJ2-3; D remains ambiguous. V was cut by 7 bases and J by 5 bases, with 13 bases left in between. Germline V gene data show CDR1 as MDHEN and CDR2 as SYDVKM. The CDR3 sequence is 13 residues long. The CDR3 DNA reads TGTGCCAGCATACCAGGTCCCCGAGATACGCAGTATTTT. This sequence encodes CASIPGPRDTQYF.

The J gene is TRBJ1-2, the V gene TRBV2; D is perhaps TRBD1 (5 bases). The CDR3 spans 13 residues. Germline V lookup: CDR1 SNHLY, CDR2 FYNNEI. V was clipped by 3 bases and J by 7 bases, with 12 bases between them. CDR3 sequence (DNA): TGTGCCAGCAGTGATGCGGCAGGGTTTGGCTACACCTTC. Its translation: CASSDAAGFGYTF.

The sample holds a few counts of this clonotype. The CDR3 DNA follows: TGTGCCAGCAGTTTCCCCGGGATATCGAACACTGAAGCTTTCTTT. Amino acids: CASSFPGISNTEAFF. The chain couples TRBV28 to TRBJ1-1; D remains ambiguous. The V end lost 3 bases, the J end lost 1 base, and 12 bases lay between the germline ends. The CDR3 totals 15 residues. CDR1 is MDHEN and CDR2 is SYDVKM in the germline V gene.